The clone carrying this TCR beta chain came up a few times. What it recognizes is unknown. This record belongs to a study of blood T cells in healthy people across ages. The authors ran a second PCR of about 6 to 11 cycles using a sample-barcoded 5' primer and a J-beta primer mix. TCRdb passed the 5' RACE reads through MiXCR, listing each CDR3 protein once. The table records 600,000 to 800,000 distinct CDR3 sequences, roughly 21% of them present only once. Donor samples were obtained from healthy Caucasian individuals from Russia, aged about 6 to 90. Extracted total RNA amounted to at least 5 micrograms for each sample. The study's findings and limits: Among T cells, TCR beta diversity per million cells dropped roughly linearly as age rose.

CDR3 length: 14 amino acids. The germline V gene has CDR1 LNHDA and CDR2 SQIVND (reference sequence). The TCR comes from a man in his 70s in good health. The chain is built from TRBV19 and TRBJ2-5, with D perhaps matching TRBD2 (6 bases). The J call is uncertain, as TRBJ2-7 better fits the DNA end. Sequences were obtained from blood. CDR3 DNA: TGTGCCAGTAGTATAGGTGCGGGACCCTACGAGCAGTACTTC. Residues: CASSIGAGPYEQYF.